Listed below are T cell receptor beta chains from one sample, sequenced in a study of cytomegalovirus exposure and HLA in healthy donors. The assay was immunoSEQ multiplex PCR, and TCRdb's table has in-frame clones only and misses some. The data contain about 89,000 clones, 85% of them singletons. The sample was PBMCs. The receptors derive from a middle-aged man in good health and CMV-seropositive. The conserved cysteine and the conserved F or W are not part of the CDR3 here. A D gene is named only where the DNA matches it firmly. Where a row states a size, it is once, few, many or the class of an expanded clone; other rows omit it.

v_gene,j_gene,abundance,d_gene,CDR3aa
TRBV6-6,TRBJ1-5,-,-,ASRQGENPQH
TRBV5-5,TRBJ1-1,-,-,ASSFGTPNTEAF
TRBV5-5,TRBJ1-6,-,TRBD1,ASSLTGDNSPLH
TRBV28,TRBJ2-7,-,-,ASSLFSFSSYEQY
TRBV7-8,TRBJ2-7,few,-,ASRSGQGYEQY
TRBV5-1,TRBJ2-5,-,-,ASKELGVLDSQQETQY
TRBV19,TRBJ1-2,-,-,ASSAGKAGYYGYT
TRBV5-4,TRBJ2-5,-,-,ASSPGGEETQY
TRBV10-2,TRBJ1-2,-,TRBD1,ASTPRDSYGYT
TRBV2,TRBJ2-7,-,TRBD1,ASREQGTSREQY
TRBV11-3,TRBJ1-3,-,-,ASSPRGGPGNTIY
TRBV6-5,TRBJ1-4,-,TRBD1,ASSYDRGKECLF
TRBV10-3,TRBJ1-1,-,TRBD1,AISPDRGLLKIEAF
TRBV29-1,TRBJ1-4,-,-,SVEATNEKLF
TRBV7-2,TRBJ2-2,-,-,ASSLGGVANTGELF
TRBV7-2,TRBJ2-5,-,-,ASSRGYQETQY
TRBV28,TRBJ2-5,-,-,ASRGAVTQGPVLEGTQY
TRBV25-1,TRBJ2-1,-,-,ASSDPGVYNEQF
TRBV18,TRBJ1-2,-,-,ASSPFARADYGYT
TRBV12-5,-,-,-,ASGAGSVAYEQY
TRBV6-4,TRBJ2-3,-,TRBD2,ASTGTSGTTDTQY
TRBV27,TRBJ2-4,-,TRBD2,ASSESGGPKNIQY
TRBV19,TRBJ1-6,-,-,ASKQGVSYNSPLH
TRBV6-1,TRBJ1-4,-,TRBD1,ASSDQGASNEKLF
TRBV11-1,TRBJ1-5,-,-,ASSEGPYSNQPQH
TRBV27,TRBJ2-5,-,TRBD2,ASSPHRLAGPQETQY
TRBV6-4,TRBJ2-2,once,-,ASSQGTPNTGELF
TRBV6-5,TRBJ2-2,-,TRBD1,ASSQTGLGGELF
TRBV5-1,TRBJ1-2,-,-,ASSVEGARYT
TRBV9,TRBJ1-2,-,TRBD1,ASSLKPTGEVGYT
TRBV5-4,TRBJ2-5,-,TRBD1,ASSPRQGASKTQY
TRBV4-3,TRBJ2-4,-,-,ASSQQDRLAKNIQY
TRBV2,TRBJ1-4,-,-,ASSEAEVLF
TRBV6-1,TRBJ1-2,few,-,ASSERGGSLYGYT
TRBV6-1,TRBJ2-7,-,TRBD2,ASSDQGLAGRYEQY
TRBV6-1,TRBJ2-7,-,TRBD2,ASSESRLAGGKSYEQY
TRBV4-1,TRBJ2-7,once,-,ASSQGTVSSYEQY
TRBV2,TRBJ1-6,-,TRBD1,ASGTESDSPLH
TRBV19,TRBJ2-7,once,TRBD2,ASSKGLGTSGYEQY
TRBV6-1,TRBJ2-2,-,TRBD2,ASGGLAGGYGELF
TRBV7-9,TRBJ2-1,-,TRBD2,ASSSGLAGVSYNEQF
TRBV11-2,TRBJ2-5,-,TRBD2,ASGASGRPKETQY
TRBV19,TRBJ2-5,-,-,ASSKSVQETQY
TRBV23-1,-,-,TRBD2,ASIRSTGGLAGETPSSYEQY
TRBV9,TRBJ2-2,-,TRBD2,ASSVGGVGTGELF
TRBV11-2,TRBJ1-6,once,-,ASSWRAAVGSPLH
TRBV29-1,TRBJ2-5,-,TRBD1,SVETGGQETQY
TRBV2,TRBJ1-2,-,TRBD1,ASRPYATGDLNYGYT
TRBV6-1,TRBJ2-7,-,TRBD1,ASSVGTGGCEQY
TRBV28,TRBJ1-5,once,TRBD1,ASSRDRVVPQH
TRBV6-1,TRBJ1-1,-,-,ASSGGQRNTEAF
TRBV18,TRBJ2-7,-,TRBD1,ASSPIRDSIYEQY
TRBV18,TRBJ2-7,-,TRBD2,ASSRISGSVYEQY
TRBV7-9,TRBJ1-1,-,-,ASSLYKEGTEAF
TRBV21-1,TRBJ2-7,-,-,ASSKPTCDRSRSYEQY